The rows below give T cell receptor beta chains drawn from one sample of a study of shared clonotypes between healthy human individuals. Generated by immunoSEQ multiplex PCR, the TCRdb table keeps only in-frame clones and is missing some. The repertoire consists of about 1,800,000 clones, with 85% to 95% occurring once and the leading ten covering around 1%. Specimen: naive CD8+ T cells sorted from blood. These TCRs come from a man between 18 and 35 years old in good health. Each CDR3 is given with its conserved first and last residue. A D gene is named only where the DNA matches it firmly. Only some rows state a clone size, as once, few, many or a class for expanded clones.

CDR3 length	V gene	J gene	D gene	clone size	CDR3 DNA	CDR3 protein
15	TRBV18	TRBJ1-5	.	.	TGTGCCAGCTCGGAAGGGGCAGACGTTAATCAGCCCCAGCATTTT	CASSEGADVNQPQHF
13	TRBV5-6	TRBJ2-1	.	.	TGTGCCAGCAGCTTGGGCAGGGAGGATGAGCAGTTCTTC	CASSLGREDEQFF
13	TRBV18	TRBJ2-7	.	.	TGTGCCAGCTCACCGCCGGGTTCCGACGAGCAGTACTTC	CASSPPGSDEQYF
13	TRBV5-1	TRBJ2-7	.	.	TGCGCCAGCAGCCTTGGGGCGGATTACGAGCAGTACTTC	CASSLGADYEQYF
16	TRBV9	TRBJ1-3	.	once	TGTGCCAGCAGCCTCCCGGCAGGCGGCTCTGGAAACACCATATATTTT	CASSLPAGGSGNTIYF
18	TRBV5-6	TRBJ2-7	TRBD2	.	TGTGCCAGCAGCTTGGGACTAGCGGGAGGTACAAGCTCCTACGAGCAGTACTTC	CASSLGLAGGTSSYEQYF
15	TRBV2	TRBJ1-2	TRBD1	.	TGTGCCAGCAGTGCCTTCGGACAGGGGGACTATGGCTACACCTTC	CASSAFGQGDYGYTF
14	TRBV7-8	TRBJ2-3	.	.	TGTGCCAGCAGCGCGTTGGAGTACACAGATACGCAGTATTTT	CASSALEYTDTQYF
13	TRBV5-6	TRBJ1-5	.	.	TGTGCCAGCAGCTTTGAGGACACTCAGCCCCAGCATTTT	CASSFEDTQPQHF
18	TRBV11-2	TRBJ2-1	TRBD2	once	TGTGCCAGCAGCTTACCCGGGACTAGCGGGGGCCCCTACAATGAGCAGTTCTTC	CASSLPGTSGGPYNEQFF
15	TRBV6-1	TRBJ2-1	.	.	TGTGCCAGCAGTGAACGGCAGGGGAACTACAATGAGCAGTTCTTC	CASSERQGNYNEQFF
13	TRBV5-1	TRBJ2-7	.	.	TGCGCCAGCAGCTACGGTGTCTCCTACGAGCAGTACTTC	CASSYGVSYEQYF
14	TRBV4-3	TRBJ2-7	.	.	TGCGCCAGCAGCCAAGCCCCGGGGACCTACGAGCAGTACTTC	CASSQAPGTYEQYF
13	TRBV11-2	TRBJ2-7	.	.	TGTGCCAGCAGCTTAGGGTCAAACTACGAGCAGTACTTC	CASSLGSNYEQYF
13	TRBV30	TRBJ2-1	TRBD1	.	TGTGCCTGCTCCCGGGACAGCTCCAATGAGCAGTTCTTC	CACSRDSSNEQFF
12	TRBV5-8	TRBJ1-2	TRBD1	few	TGTGCCAGCAGCTTGGGGACAGGGGTAAATCACTTC	CASSLGTGVNHF
17	TRBV11-2	TRBJ1-3	.	.	TGTGCCAGCAGCTTAGCGGGTGGCGGGGTTTCTGGAAACACCATATATTTT	CASSLAGGGVSGNTIYF
15	TRBV10-3	TRBJ1-5	.	.	TGTGCCATCAGTCGTTCAGGGGAGAGCAATCAGCCCCAGCATTTT	CAISRSGESNQPQHF
12	TRBV30	TRBJ2-5	.	.	TGTGCCTGGAGTGTTACCGAAGAGACCCAGTACTTC	CAWSVTEETQYF
19	TRBV4-1	TRBJ1-2	TRBD1	.	TGCGCCAGCAGCCAAGACTACTTAGTCCGGGACAGGGCCTTCTATGGCTACACCTTC	CASSQDYLVRDRAFYGYTF
14	TRBV28	TRBJ2-5	TRBD2	.	TGTGCCAGCAGTGGGGCTGGGAGGGAAGAGACCCAGTACTTC	CASSGAGREETQYF
15	TRBV9	TRBJ2-6	.	.	TGTGCCAGCAGCGTGGGCGTCTCTGGGGCCAACGTCCTGACTTTC	CASSVGVSGANVLTF
13	TRBV19	TRBJ2-7	.	once	TGTGCCAGTAGTCCCCTGGCGGGGAACGAGCAGTACTTC	CASSPLAGNEQYF
16	TRBV27	TRBJ1-5	TRBD1	once	TGTGCCAGCGCCCAACAGGGGGCCGAGAGCAATCAGCCCCAGCATTTT	CASAQQGAESNQPQHF
17	TRBV19	TRBJ2-1	TRBD2	once	TGTGCCAGTAGTATAGGGGCGGGACTAGGACCCTACAATGAGCAGTTCTTC	CASSIGAGLGPYNEQFF
14	TRBV10-3	TRBJ1-1	.	.	TGTGCCATCAGTCACGGGACTGTGAACACTGAAGCTTTCTTT	CAISHGTVNTEAFF
13	TRBV2	TRBJ1-4	.	.	TGTGCCAGCAGTGGCTCAGGGCGAGAAAAACTGTTTTTT	CASSGSGREKLFF
14	TRBV9	TRBJ2-3	.	.	TGTGCCAGCAGCGAAGACGGTAGCACAGATACGCAGTATTTT	CASSEDGSTDTQYF
16	TRBV27	TRBJ2-1	TRBD1	.	TGTGCCAGCAGTACGCTCGGGACAGGGGGGCTCAATGAGCAGTTCTTC	CASSTLGTGGLNEQFF
15	TRBV19	TRBJ2-7	.	.	TGTGCCAGTAGTCCCCTTGAAAACGCGGACTACGAGCAGTACTTC	CASSPLENADYEQYF
15	TRBV5-1	TRBJ2-2	.	.	TGCGCCAGCAGCTTGGAACAGGGTATCACCGGGGAGCTGTTTTTT	CASSLEQGITGELFF
12	TRBV5-6	TRBJ2-3	.	.	TGTGCCAGCAGCTTGAGTTCAGATACGCAGTATTTT	CASSLSSDTQYF
15	TRBV2	TRBJ1-2	.	.	TGTGCCAGCAGTGAATGGACACTTACCAACTATGGCTACACCTTC	CASSEWTLTNYGYTF
13	TRBV9	TRBJ1-1	.	.	TGTGCCAGCAGCGTAGGTGCTGGGGTTGAAGCTTTCTTT	CASSVGAGVEAFF
14	TRBV9	TRBJ2-3	.	.	TGTGCCAGCAGCGTCAGGTATATCACAGATACGCAGTATTTT	CASSVRYITDTQYF
14	TRBV29-1	TRBJ2-2	.	.	TGCAGCGTTGAATTGGCAGGGAACACCGGGGAGCTGTTTTTT	CSVELAGNTGELFF
12	TRBV5-6	TRBJ2-7	.	.	TGTGCCAGCAACGGGATCTCCTACGAGCAGTACTTC	CASNGISYEQYF
16	TRBV13	TRBJ1-1	.	.	TGTGCCAGCAGCCAACTCCGGGACACTATGAACACTGAAGCTTTCTTT	CASSQLRDTMNTEAFF
15	TRBV30	TRBJ2-7	.	.	TGTGCCTGGATGGGGGAGCCCCTAACTAAATACGAGCAGTACTTC	CAWMGEPLTKYEQYF
13	TRBV5-6	TRBJ2-5	.	.	TGTGCCAGCAGCTTGGCAGATCAAGAGACCCAGTACTTC	CASSLADQETQYF
15	TRBV14	TRBJ1-1	.	.	TGTGCCAGCAGCCAAGATAGGGGGGCCGGGACTGAAGCTTTCTTT	CASSQDRGAGTEAFF
14	TRBV5-6	TRBJ2-7	.	.	.	CASSFGNGQYEQYF
15	TRBV19	TRBJ2-3	.	.	TGTGCCAGTAGTTCGACGGCAAGGGGCACAGATACGCAGTATTTT	CASSSTARGTDTQYF
16	TRBV6-5	TRBJ2-7	TRBD2	.	TGTGCCAGCAGTTACTATAAGGCTAGCGGGAGATACGAGCAGTACTTC	CASSYYKASGRYEQYF
17	TRBV28	TRBJ2-3	.	.	TGTGCCAGCAGCCTAACATTGATAGGAGGGGCCTCGGATACGCAGTATTTT	CASSLTLIGGASDTQYF
16	TRBV7-9	TRBJ2-1	TRBD2	.	TGTGCCAGCAGCTCGTCTAGCGGGGGGCCCTACAATGAGCAGTTCTTC	CASSSSSGGPYNEQFF
16	TRBV19	TRBJ1-5	TRBD1	.	TGTGCCAGTACCTTTGGACAGGGGCATAGCAATCAGCCCCAGCATTTT	CASTFGQGHSNQPQHF
15	TRBV5-1	TRBJ1-1	TRBD1	.	TGCGCCAGCAGCTTGGATGCAGGGGGCCCGACTGAAGCTTTCTTT	CASSLDAGGPTEAFF
13	TRBV19	TRBJ2-1	.	.	TGTGCCAGTATGCGGGGGCTGACGAATGAGCAGTTCTTC	CASMRGLTNEQFF
15	TRBV13	TRBJ2-7	.	.	TGTGCCAGCAGCATTCCGGCTACTCGGGGCTACGAGCAGTACTTC	CASSIPATRGYEQYF